The rows below give T cell receptor beta chains drawn from one sample of a study of lymphopenia after photon versus proton radiotherapy. The assay was immunoSEQ multiplex PCR, and TCRdb's table has in-frame clones only and misses some. The data show approximately 70,000 clones, 75% to 90% seen once. The source material was peripheral blood, sampled from a patient treated with proton-based radiotherapy. The receptors derive from a man older than 75 with esophageal cancer. Each CDR3 is given with its conserved first and last residue. A D gene is named only where the DNA matches it firmly. Clone size appears in some rows only: once, few, many, or a class for an expanded clone.

clone_size	v_call	d_call	j_call	cdr3_aa	cdr3_nt
-	TRBV7-8	-	TRBJ1-5	CASSLALIGGSRNQPQHF	TGTGCCAGCAGCTTAGCGCTAATTGGGGGTAGTCGCAATCAGCCCCAGCATTTT
-	TRBV5-1	-	TRBJ2-7	CASSTGLQSSYEQYF	TGCGCCAGCAGTACGGGACTGCAGAGCTCCTACGAGCAGTACTTC
-	TRBV4-3	-	TRBJ1-2	CASSQDIGDGYGYTF	TGCGCCAGCAGCCAAGATATCGGAGACGGTTATGGCTACACCTTC
-	TRBV15	-	TRBJ2-7	CATSRDRGSYEQYF	TGTGCCACCAGCAGAGATAGGGGCTCCTACGAGCAGTACTTC
-	TRBV2	TRBD1	TRBJ2-5	CASSGLRTGAGETQYF	TGTGCCAGCAGTGGGCTCCGGACAGGGGCAGGCGAGACCCAGTACTTC
-	TRBV19	-	TRBJ1-3	CASGSSGLSGNTIYF	TGTGCCAGTGGGAGTTCGGGACTCTCTGGAAACACCATATATTTT
-	TRBV27	-	TRBJ2-3	CASSPDGSTTDTQYF	TGTGCCAGCAGTCCGGACGGGTCTACTACGGATACGCAGTATTTT
-	TRBV9	-	TRBJ1-1	CASSVVMNTEAFF	TGTGCCAGCAGCGTAGTAATGAACACTGAAGCTTTCTTT
-	TRBV10-2	-	TRBJ2-7	CASSDPGAREQYF	TGCGCCAGCAGTGACCCGGGGGCGAGGGAGCAGTACTTC
-	TRBV6-4	-	TRBJ2-7	CASFGWDRDSSYEQYF	TGTGCCAGCTTCGGCTGGGACCGAGATAGCTCCTACGAGCAGTACTTC
few	TRBV6-1	-	TRBJ1-5	CASSPTGRKPQHF	TGTGCCAGCAGCCCAACAGGGAGGAAGCCCCAGCATTTT
-	TRBV27	TRBD1	TRBJ1-4	CASSRTGRTEKLFF	TGTGCCAGCAGTCGGACAGGGCGTACTGAAAAACTGTTTTTT
-	TRBV11-2	TRBD2	TRBJ2-1	CASSSTGTRYNEQFF	TGTGCCAGCAGCTCAACCGGGACTAGGTACAATGAGCAGTTCTTC
-	TRBV6-1	TRBD1	TRBJ2-7	CAIQRDSSYEQYF	TGTGCCATCCAAAGGGACAGCTCCTACGAGCAGTACTTC
-	TRBV28	TRBD1	TRBJ1-4	CASTGTENEKLFF	TGTGCCAGCACCGGGACAGAGAATGAAAAACTGTTTTTT
-	TRBV11-2	-	TRBJ2-1	CASRQLEDEQFF	TGTGCCAGCAGACAGCTTGAAGATGAGCAGTTCTTC
-	TRBV2	-	TRBJ1-4	CASRTTGVPGEKLFF	TGTGCCAGCAGAACCACGGGGGTTCCGGGGGAAAAACTGTTTTTT
few	TRBV6-5	-	TRBJ1-6	CASSYSGYSPLHF	TGTGCCAGCAGTTACTCAGGGTACTCACCCCTCCACTTT
-	TRBV6-5	-	TRBJ1-3	CASSSLDSISGNTIYF	TGTGCCAGCAGTTCCTTGGACAGTATCTCTGGAAACACCATATATTTT
-	TRBV19	-	TRBJ1-5	CASRIQGNRDQPQHF	TGTGCCAGTAGGATTCAGGGTAACAGGGATCAGCCCCAGCATTTT
-	TRBV4-3	-	TRBJ2-5	CASSQNMAGGYQETQYF	TGCGCCAGCAGCCAGAACATGGCAGGGGGGTACCAAGAGACCCAGTACTTC
-	TRBV29-1	TRBD1	TRBJ1-4	CSGTGTGDEKLFF	TGCAGCGGAACCGGGACAGGGGATGAAAAACTGTTTTTT
-	TRBV5-8	-	TRBJ2-5	CASSYQRQETQYF	TGTGCCAGCAGCTATCAACGACAAGAGACCCAGTACTTC
-	TRBV15	-	TRBJ1-3	CATSLLYGNTIYF	TGTGCCACCAGCCTCCTTTATGGAAACACCATATATTTT
-	TRBV9	-	TRBJ1-3	CASSVGTVSGNTIYF	TGTGCCAGCAGCGTAGGGACAGTCTCTGGAAACACCATATATTTT
-	TRBV6-5	-	TRBJ2-1	CASSYHQGSSYNEQFF	TGTGCCAGCAGTTATCACCAGGGGAGCTCCTACAATGAGCAGTTCTTC
-	TRBV30	-	TRBJ1-2	CAWSEPWRALYGYTF	TGTGCCTGGAGTGAACCCTGGAGGGCCCTGTATGGCTACACCTTC
-	TRBV7-8	-	TRBJ1-6	CASSLVRGNNSPLHF	TGTGCCAGCAGCTTAGTCAGGGGTAATAATTCACCCCTCCACTTT
few	TRBV7-9	-	TRBJ1-3	CASSLGRGNTIYF	TGTGCCAGCAGCTTAGGTCGGGGAAACACCATATATTTT
-	TRBV7-2	-	TRBJ2-2	CASSLTGTNTGELFF	TGTGCCAGCAGCTTAACCGGGACCAACACCGGGGAGCTGTTTTTT
few	TRBV20-1	-	TRBJ2-7	CSASRSYEQYF	TGCAGTGCTAGTCGGAGCTACGAGCAGTACTTC
-	TRBV30	-	TRBJ2-7	CAWSVLRKKVEQYF	TGTGCCTGGAGTGTACTCCGGAAAAAGGTCGAGCAGTACTTC
-	TRBV19	-	TRBJ2-7	CASSIALTGAYEQYF	TGTGCCAGTAGTATAGCCTTGACGGGTGCCTACGAGCAGTACTTC
few	TRBV29-1	-	TRBJ2-2	CSVTLLGGENTGELFF	TGCAGCGTGACACTGCTTGGCGGGGAAAACACCGGGGAGCTGTTTTTT
-	TRBV5-4	-	TRBJ2-1	CASSLDTGAYNEQFF	TGTGCCAGCAGCTTGGATACGGGAGCCTACAATGAGCAGTTCTTC
few	TRBV5-1	TRBD2	TRBJ2-7	CASSLTSGGASYEQYF	TGCGCCAGCAGCTTGACTAGCGGGGGGGCCTCCTACGAGCAGTACTTC
-	TRBV7-2	-	TRBJ2-2	CASSFGTLNTGELFF	TGTGCCAGCAGCTTCGGGACACTGAACACCGGGGAGCTGTTTTTT
-	TRBV5-1	-	TRBJ2-7	CASSLVRGIHEQYF	TGCGCCAGCAGCTTGGTTAGGGGGATCCACGAGCAGTACTTC
-	TRBV15	-	TRBJ2-5	CATSRDRGSGQETQYF	TGTGCCACCAGCAGAGATCGAGGAAGCGGGCAAGAGACCCAGTACTTC
-	TRBV9	TRBD2	TRBJ2-3	CASTDGLATSTDTQYF	TGTGCCAGCACCGACGGACTAGCGACTAGCACAGATACGCAGTATTTT
-	TRBV28	TRBD1	TRBJ1-5	CASSSPGQGGYSNQPQHF	TGTGCCAGCAGTTCTCCGGGACAGGGGGGGTATAGCAATCAGCCCCAGCATTTT
-	TRBV6-6	-	TRBJ2-7	CASSYSPMDEQYF	TGTGCCAGCAGTTACTCGCCGATGGACGAGCAGTACTTC
-	TRBV7-2	-	TRBJ2-1	CASSSGYNEQFF	TGTGCCAGCAGCTCCGGGTACAATGAGCAGTTCTTC